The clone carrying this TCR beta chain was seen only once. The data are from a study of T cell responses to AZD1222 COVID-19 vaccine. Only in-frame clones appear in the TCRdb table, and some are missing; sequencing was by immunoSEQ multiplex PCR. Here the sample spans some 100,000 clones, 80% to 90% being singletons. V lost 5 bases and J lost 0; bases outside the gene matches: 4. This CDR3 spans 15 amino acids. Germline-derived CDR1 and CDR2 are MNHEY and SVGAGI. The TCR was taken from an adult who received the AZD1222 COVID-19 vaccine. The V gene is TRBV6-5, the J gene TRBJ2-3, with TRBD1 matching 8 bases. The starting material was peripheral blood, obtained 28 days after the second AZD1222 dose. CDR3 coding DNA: TGTGCCAGCAGTAGGACAGGGAAGAGCACAGATACGCAGTATTTT. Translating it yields CASSRTGKSTDTQYF.